This T cell receptor beta chain was captured in a study of blood T cell repertoires in COVID-19 (dated by TCRdb to 2020 to 2021). In the study overall: Collaborator samples came from the United States, Italy and Spain and covered acute and convalescent phases of COVID-19. The repertoires were made available in a free public database intended to serve as a resource for research on the immune response to SARS-CoV-2. Samples were obtained from the ongoing ImmuneRACE study (first 160 participants) and from 1,254 subjects provided by 6 global collaborators. Where available, HLA class I and class II types were taken from metadata supplied by the sample provider and were not determined by assay-based typing. The material from the prospective study consisted of cDNA or gDNA derived from T cells, B-cell-depleted T cells, or PBMCs. Subjects who had been exposed to COVID-19, were actively infected with it, or had recovered from it provided the deeply sampled blood TCRbeta repertoires that made up the dataset. Nearly every sample came with metadata listing a de-identified subject ID, COVID-19 status, age in years and sex.

On the study overall, not on this receptor specifically: How much clinical and demographic metadata was included differed by source and by participant, and the metadata was provided uncurated.

The CDR3 starts with the cysteine, ends with the phenylalanine, and has 13 residues. Only the CDR3 DNA stays, 39 bases, in frame from base 1. The germline V gene specifies SGHDT as CDR1 and YYEEEE as CDR2. Relative to germline, V is 2 bases shorter and J is 8 bases shorter, with 13 bases between their ends. Participants in the prospective study were aged roughly 18 to 100 years, lived in 20 to 25 United States geographic areas, and enrolled through a virtual design. In the prospective study, participants were assigned to cohorts based on the clinical history participants reported in a screening survey and a study questionnaire. Recovered participants in ImmuneRACE Cohort 3 were defined as having two consecutive negative NP/OP PCR tests, clearance from a healthcare professional, or resolution of symptoms. Mobile phlebotomists in the prospective study collected whole blood, serum and a nasopharyngeal or oropharyngeal swab from every participant. Prospective study participants could optionally give additional blood draws and questionnaires over an approximately two-month period. Prospective study blood samples were shipped either frozen or at room temperature before DNA extraction.

TCRbeta CDR3 regions were amplified from genomic DNA using the immunoSEQ Assay, a bias-controlled multiplex PCR. The source study handled its data this way. The number of nucleated cells in each sample was estimated from the amplification of reference gene primers within the assay. Sequence reads were collapsed and filtered to measure the absolute abundance of every unique TCRbeta CDR3 rearrangement. For each sample, productive Simpson clonality was calculated as the square root of Simpson's diversity index over productive rearrangements. TCRdb took over this immuneACCESS table, retaining in-frame rearrangements with V and J assigned. Such tables are incomplete; in checked studies, under half of the missing clones stem from an unresolved V gene, and the remainder is unexplained. The V and J calls and clone size come from that table; D and trimming were worked out from the DNA. Within this sample are about 320,000 clones, with around nine tenths of them counted one time only. In total, the top ten clones hold about 5.2% of the sample.

Comment on this clone: What this receptor recognizes is not known. No base quality values were provided; no much bigger clone lies one nucleotide off.

This sequence was found in a man aged 55 to 69 who had recovered from COVID-19. The receptor chain draws on TRBV5-6 and TRBJ1-2; no D gene is confidently identified. Source material: PBMCs or T cells enriched from blood (not recorded which). The CDR3 protein sequence reads: CASSLGIAGGYTF. The sequenced DNA is TGTGCCAGCAGCTTAGGTATCGCAGGCGGCTACACCTTC.